This T cell receptor beta chain was found in a study of CXCR3-negative and CXCR3-positive naive CD8 T cells. Study background: Approximately 130 million TRB reads in total, about 1.5 +/- 0.3 million per library.

Study conclusions and caveats: Researchers report CXCR3 expression partially decreased after cryopreservation, with fresh PBMCs used in most assays.

Worth noting for this clonotype: Its antigen is undetermined.

The authors made the TRB cDNA libraries by 5' RACE using UMI labels. With the 5' RACE reads reprocessed, TCRdb shows one record per CDR3 protein and no DNA. This table holds 130,000 or so distinct CDR3 sequences. The TCR was taken from a human donor in good health. Some clones in this sample may be carry-over from other donors' samples. The sequenced sample was naive CXCR3- CD8+ T cells from blood. Regarding subset: CD45RO-CCR7+CD27+CD95- naive CD8+ T cells lacking CXCR3 (TNR3-).

The CDR3 region is CASSLEISGSHEQYF. J is TRBJ2-7 and V is TRBV7-9; there is no DNA to check the TCRdb D call of TRBD2. The CDR3 length is 15 residues. CDR1 and CDR2 (germline): SEHNR, FQNEAQ (reference sequence).